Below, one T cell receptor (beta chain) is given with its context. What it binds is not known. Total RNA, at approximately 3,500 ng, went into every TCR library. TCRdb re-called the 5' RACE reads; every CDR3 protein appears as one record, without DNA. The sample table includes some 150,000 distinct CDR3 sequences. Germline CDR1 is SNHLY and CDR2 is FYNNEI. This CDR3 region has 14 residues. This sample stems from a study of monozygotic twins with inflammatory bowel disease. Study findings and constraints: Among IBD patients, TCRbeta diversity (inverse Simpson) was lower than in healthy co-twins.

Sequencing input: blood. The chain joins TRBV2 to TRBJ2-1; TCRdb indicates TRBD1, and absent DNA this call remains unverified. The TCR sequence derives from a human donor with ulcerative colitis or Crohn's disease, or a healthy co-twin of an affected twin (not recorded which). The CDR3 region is CASSVFGKGNEQFF. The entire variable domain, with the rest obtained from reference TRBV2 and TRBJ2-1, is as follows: EPEVTQTPSHQVTQMGQEVILRCVPISNHLYFYWYRQILGQKVEFLVSFYNNEISEKSEIFDDQFSVERPDGSNFTLKIRSTKLEDSAMYFCASSVFGKGNEQFFGPGTRLTVL.